The rows below give T cell receptor beta chains drawn from one sample of a study of CD8 T cells in ankylosing spondylitis. TCRdb recomputed calls from the 5' RACE reads with MiXCR, one row per CDR3 protein. The table shows some 130,000 distinct CDR3 sequences, with 9.3% occurring only once. The sequenced material came from blood, either unsorted or a sorted T cell fraction (not recorded which). Receptor source: a male donor with ankylosing spondylitis or in good health (not recorded which). Each CDR3 is given with its conserved first and last residue. Each record gives: clone size, J gene, V gene, D gene, CDR3 DNA, CDR3 protein. A D gene is named only where the DNA matches it firmly. Size is omitted from some rows. Given values are once, few, many or a class for expanded clones.

few	TRBJ2-1	TRBV5-1	TRBD2	TGCGCCAGCAGCTTGCGACGGGAGGTTAGTGAGCAGTTCTTC	CASSLRREVSEQFF
.	TRBJ1-1	TRBV29-1	.	TGCAGCGTTGAAGTACAGGTGAACACTGAAGCTTTCTTT	CSVEVQVNTEAFF
few	TRBJ2-7	TRBV6-1	TRBD2	TGTGCCAGCAGTCCTCTAGCGGGAGGTGCCTACGAGCAGTACTTC	CASSPLAGGAYEQYF
many	TRBJ1-4	TRBV7-2	.	TGTGCCAGCAGCTTCAAGGGGACGGGGGAAAAACTGTTTTTT	CASSFKGTGEKLFF
.	TRBJ2-3	TRBV7-1	TRBD2	TGTGCCAGTAGCGGGACGGGAGATACGCAGTATTTT	CASSGTGDTQYF
.	TRBJ1-1	TRBV28	.	TGTGCCAGCAGTTTTCGGAACACTGAAGCTTTCTTT	CASSFRNTEAFF
few	TRBJ2-3	TRBV7-8	.	TGTGCCAGCAGCTTATTTGGACGCACAGATACGCAGTATTTT	CASSLFGRTDTQYF
many	TRBJ2-1	TRBV19	.	TGTGCCAGTAGGCCTCCTTCAGGGATGAGTTACAATGAGCAGTTCTTC	CASRPPSGMSYNEQFF
.	TRBJ2-1	TRBV12-3/TRBV12-4	TRBD2	TGTGCCAGCAGTCTCCAACTAGCGGGATTATCCTACAATGAGCAGTTCTTC	CASSLQLAGLSYNEQFF
.	TRBJ2-3	TRBV7-2	TRBD1	TGTGCCAGCAGCTTGGGGTGGACAGGGGGTACGCAGTATTTT	CASSLGWTGGTQYF
many	TRBJ2-3	TRBV20-1	.	TGCAGTGCTAGAGCTGGCACAGATACGCAGTATTTT	CSARAGTDTQYF
.	TRBJ1-1	TRBV7-8	TRBD1	TGTGCCAGCAGCTTAGCGCTTGGGGACAGAGAAGCTTTCTTT	CASSLALGDREAFF
many	TRBJ1-5	TRBV4-2	TRBD1	TGTGCCAGCAGCCCGAGCCCGGACAGGGGACAGCTTAGCAATCAGCCCCAGCATTTT	CASSPSPDRGQLSNQPQHF
many	TRBJ2-3	TRBV7-9	TRBD1	TGTGCCAGCAGCTCCAACCTGGACAGGTCCAACACGCAGTATTTT	CASSSNLDRSNTQYF
.	TRBJ2-2	TRBV7-6	.	TGTGCCAGCAGCCCTCTCCAGGGGCCCGGGGAGCTGTTTTTT	CASSPLQGPGELFF
.	TRBJ2-5	TRBV5-1	.	TGCGCCAGCAGCCGGATTACAGGGCGAGAGACCCAGTACTTC	CASSRITGRETQYF
many	TRBJ2-5	TRBV12-3/TRBV12-4	.	TGTGCCAGCAGCTATTACCAAGAGACCCAGTACTTC	CASSYYQETQYF
many	TRBJ2-7	TRBV20-1	TRBD2	TGCAGTGCTAGATCTAGCGGGAGTGAGTACGAGCAGTACTTC	CSARSSGSEYEQYF
few	TRBJ1-4	TRBV7-8	TRBD1	TGTGCCAGCAGCACCAGAGGAACGGGACAGGGGTTCCGAGATGAAAAACTGTTTTTT	CASSTRGTGQGFRDEKLFF
few	TRBJ1-3	TRBV5-5	TRBD1	TGTGCCAGCAGCTCGGACAGGGGTGGAAACACCATATATTTT	CASSSDRGGNTIYF
many	TRBJ2-7	TRBV7-2	.	TGTGCCAGCACTACCCGTCAGTCCAGTTTGGGGGAGCAGTACTTC	CASTTRQSSLGEQYF
many	TRBJ2-4	TRBV7-2	.	TGTGCCAGCAGCTTAGCGCCGGGCATTCAGTACTTC	CASSLAPGIQYF
.	TRBJ2-7	TRBV7-6	TRBD1	TGTGCCAGCAGCTCGATTACCGGGACAGGGATCTACGAGCAGTACTTC	CASSSITGTGIYEQYF
many	TRBJ2-2	TRBV7-8	.	TGTGCCAGCAGCCCGACTACTCGTGGCACCGGGGAGCTGTTTTTT	CASSPTTRGTGELFF
many	TRBJ1-2	TRBV12-3/TRBV12-4	.	TGTGCCAGCAGTTTAACTCGCGAAGGGCACTATGGCTACACCTTC	CASSLTREGHYGYTF
many	TRBJ2-1	TRBV27	.	TGTGCCAGCAAAACTATCTACAATGAGCAGTTCTTC	CASKTIYNEQFF
many	TRBJ2-2	TRBV9	.	TGTGCCAGCAGCGTAGACGACGGAATCCCCGGGGAGCTGTTTTTT	CASSVDDGIPGELFF
.	TRBJ2-3	TRBV11-1	.	TGTGCCAGCAGTCTGAACCCGTTTGGCGCAGATACGCAGTATTTT	CASSLNPFGADTQYF
many	TRBJ1-2	TRBV29-1	TRBD1	TGCAGCGTTGAAGATCCGGGGACAGGGGCAACTAACTATGGCTACACCTTC	CSVEDPGTGATNYGYTF
.	TRBJ1-5	TRBV28	.	TGTGCCAGCAGTTTCTTATTGTCGGACAATCAGCCCCAGCATTTT	CASSFLLSDNQPQHF
few	TRBJ2-1	TRBV4-2	TRBD2	TGTGCCAGCAGCCGAGGGACTAGCGGAGACAATGAGCAGTTCTTC	CASSRGTSGDNEQFF
many	TRBJ2-5	TRBV9	.	TGTGCCAGCAGCCGGGGTGGAGCGGAGACCCAGTACTTC	CASSRGGAETQYF
.	TRBJ2-5	TRBV20-1	TRBD2	TGCAGTGCTAAGACTAGCGGGAGTGAGACCCAGTACTTC	CSAKTSGSETQYF
.	TRBJ2-1	TRBV6-2/TRBV6-3	.	TGTGCCAGCAGGTGGGGTGGCAATGAGCAGTTCTTC	CASRWGGNEQFF
many	TRBJ2-5	TRBV14	.	TGTGCCAGCAGCCAAGGCCGGACAATCCAAGAGACCCAGTACTTC	CASSQGRTIQETQYF
.	TRBJ2-7	TRBV15	TRBD2	TGTGCCACCAGCAGAGGAGGTAGCGGGAGGGGGTACGAGCAGTACTTC	CATSRGGSGRGYEQYF
many	TRBJ1-2	TRBV7-2	.	TGTGCCAGCAGTTCCGGGACTGCGAGGGGCTACACCTTC	CASSSGTARGYTF
many	TRBJ2-7	TRBV6-2/TRBV6-3	TRBD2	TGTGCCAGCAACACGGGACTAGCGGACTCCTACGAGCAGTACTTC	CASNTGLADSYEQYF
.	TRBJ1-2	TRBV24-1	TRBD1	TGTGCCACTTGGACAGGGACAAATGGCTACACCTTC	CATWTGTNGYTF
.	TRBJ2-1	TRBV10-3	TRBD1	TGTGCCATCAGTGGGGGACAGGGGCGGAACAATGAGCAGTTCTTC	CAISGGQGRNNEQFF
many	TRBJ2-1	TRBV12-3/TRBV12-4	.	TGTGCCAGCAGCCTCGGAACTGTTCAGTTCTTC	CASSLGTVQFF
many	TRBJ1-5	TRBV29-1	.	TGCAGCGCCCAACTCGCGGGGGGTCAGCCCCAGCATTTT	CSAQLAGGQPQHF
many	TRBJ2-7	TRBV30	.	TGTGCCTGGAGCCTACAGGGAACCTACGAGCAGTACTTC	CAWSLQGTYEQYF
many	TRBJ2-3	TRBV29-1	.	TGCAGCGTTGACGGGGCCTACGAACCGGTCACCAGCACAGATACGCAGTATTTT	CSVDGAYEPVTSTDTQYF
many	TRBJ2-5	TRBV4-3	.	TGCGCCAGCAGCCAAGGATTCGGGTACCAAGAGACCCAGTACTTC	CASSQGFGYQETQYF
many	TRBJ2-1	TRBV20-1	.	TGCAGTGCTAGAGGCCCGGAGGCTACATACAATGAGCAGTTCTTC	CSARGPEATYNEQFF
many	TRBJ1-5	TRBV10-3	TRBD1	TGTGCCATCAGAGGGACAGGGGGAAATCAGCCCCAGCATTTT	CAIRGTGGNQPQHF
few	TRBJ1-5	TRBV7-9	TRBD1	TGTGCCAGCAGCTCGACAGGACAGGATAATCAGCCCCAGCATTTT	CASSSTGQDNQPQHF
many	TRBJ2-5	TRBV5-5	TRBD2	TGTGCCAGCAGCTCTCTAGCGGACCATCTGGCCCAGTACTTC	CASSSLADHLAQYF
.	TRBJ2-3	TRBV6-5	.	TGTGCCAGCAGTACTATCAGAGGTACTAGCACAGATACGCAGTATTTT	CASSTIRGTSTDTQYF
few	TRBJ2-1	TRBV7-2	TRBD1	TGTGCCAGCAGCCACGGACAGGGGCTCTACAATGAGCAGTTCTTC	CASSHGQGLYNEQFF
.	TRBJ2-6	TRBV5-1	TRBD1	TGCGCCAGCTCCCCCCGGGACAGGGTGGAGGCTGGGGCCAACGTCCTGACTTTC	CASSPRDRVEAGANVLTF